A selection of T cell receptor beta chains follows, all from one sample in a study of metastatic and nonmetastatic thyroid tumors. TCRdb re-called clones from the PCR reads using MiXCR. The sample shows 15,000 to 20,000 clones, about 30% of them seen only once. The sample was adjacent normal tissue. Source of these receptors: a female donor with papillary thyroid cancer or a benign thyroid nodule (not recorded which). Some clones in this sample may be carry-over from other donors' samples. Each CDR3 is given with its conserved first and last residue. D genes are given only for firm matches. Rows may omit the clone size; those that give it use once, few, many or a size class.

TRBJ1-2 . many TRBV7-2 TGTGCCAGCAGCTTAACCCTCGTCGAACAGGGAGGGGGCTACACCTTC CASSLTLVEQGGGYTF
TRBJ1-5 . few TRBV6-1 TGTGCCAGCAGTCCATCGGCAGGCCCAAGCAATCAGCCCCAGCATTTT CASSPSAGPSNQPQHF
TRBJ1-2 TRBD1 . TRBV19 TGTGCCAGTAGTGTTACAGGGGCTCATGGCTACACCTTC CASSVTGAHGYTF
TRBJ2-2 . many TRBV9 TGTGCCAGCAGCGTAGAAGTGACAGCTTACACCGGGGAGCTGTTTTTT CASSVEVTAYTGELFF
TRBJ2-7 TRBD1 few TRBV2 TGTGCCAGCAGTAAGGACAGGGGAGTCTACGAGCAGTACTTC CASSKDRGVYEQYF
TRBJ2-3 . many TRBV20-1 TGCAGTGCTAGAGCGGGGCGCAAAACAGATACGCAGTATTTT CSARAGRKTDTQYF
TRBJ1-3 TRBD1 few TRBV6-1 TGTGCCAGCAGTCTGACCGGGACAGGGCTCGGAAACACCATATATTTT CASSLTGTGLGNTIYF
TRBJ1-2 TRBD1 few TRBV6-1 TGTGCCAGCAGAGAGCTGGACAGGGGCTATGGCTACACCTTC CASRELDRGYGYTF
TRBJ2-2 TRBD1 . TRBV28 TGTGCCAGCAGCGGACAGGGCCCCGGGGAGCTGTTTTTT CASSGQGPGELFF
TRBJ2-3 TRBD2 . TRBV12-3/TRBV12-4 TGTGCCAGCAGGACTAGCGCACCTAGCACAGATACGCAGTATTTT CASRTSAPSTDTQYF
TRBJ2-3 . medium-sized TRBV10-1 TGCGCCAGCAGTCAGGGTAGTGCAGATACGCAGTATTTT CASSQGSADTQYF
TRBJ1-6 . few TRBV2 TGTGCCAGCAGTGGGACCTCCTATAATTCACCCCTCCACTTT CASSGTSYNSPLHF
TRBJ2-7 . . TRBV11-2 TGTGCCAGCAGCTTAAGCCCCGGATTTATCCGTTACGAGCAGTACTTC CASSLSPGFIRYEQYF
TRBJ2-7 . medium-sized TRBV11-1 TGTGCCAGCAGCCAACAGGGATATGGGCAGTACTTC CASSQQGYGQYF
TRBJ2-7 TRBD1 many TRBV6-1 TGTGCCAGCAGTAAGTGGGACAGGGTTTTCTACGAGCAGTACTTC CASSKWDRVFYEQYF
TRBJ1-1 . . TRBV11-2 TGTGCCAGCAGTAGTTTTACTGAAGCTTTCTTT CASSSFTEAFF
TRBJ2-1 TRBD1 . TRBV6-4 TGTGCCAGCAGACGGGACAGGGGGACAAAGGGACAGTTCTTC CASRRDRGTKGQFF
TRBJ1-2 TRBD1 few TRBV6-1 TGTGCCAGCACCCCCCGGGACAGAAAGAGCTATGGCTACACCTTC CASTPRDRKSYGYTF
TRBJ2-7 . . TRBV6-5 TGTGCCAGCAGTTACTCGGGCAGGGCCAGGTACGAGCAGTACTTC CASSYSGRARYEQYF
TRBJ2-3 . once TRBV5-1 TGCGCCAGCAGGGGGACAGATACGCAGTATTTT CASRGTDTQYF
TRBJ1-5 . . TRBV2 TGTGCCAGCAGCGGAAGGGTTTCGGGGCCGCAGCCCCAGCATTTT CASSGRVSGPQPQHF
TRBJ1-3 . . TRBV12-3/TRBV12-4 TGTGCCAGCATAGGGCTGGGTGGCGGGGGGAAGACTGGAAACACCCTATATTTT CASIGLGGGGKTGNTLYF
TRBJ2-1 TRBD2 . TRBV20-1 TGCAGTGCTAGAGTCGATAGCGGGAGACATGAGCAGTTCTTC CSARVDSGRHEQFF
TRBJ2-1 TRBD1 few TRBV24-1 TGTGCCACCAGTGATTTGGCCGGGACAGGGAATCATGAGCAGTTCTTC CATSDLAGTGNHEQFF
TRBJ2-2 . many TRBV5-6 TGTGCCAGCAGCTTAGGGGTTAGCCGGACCGGGGAGCTGTTTTTT CASSLGVSRTGELFF
TRBJ1-6 . many TRBV4-1 TGCGCCAGCAGCCAAGATTCCGGGGCCTCCTATAATTTACCCCTCCACTTT CASSQDSGASYNLPLHF
TRBJ2-7 . medium-sized TRBV6-1 TGTGCCAGCAGTGAAGCCCCGACAGCTTACTACGAGCAGTACTTC CASSEAPTAYYEQYF
TRBJ1-6 . few TRBV2 TGTGCCAGCAATGGGGGGAATTATAATTCACCCCTCCACTTT CASNGGNYNSPLHF
TRBJ2-4 TRBD1 few TRBV12-5 TGTGCTAGTGGTTTGTACGGGACAGGGGGAGGCATTCAGTACTTC CASGLYGTGGGIQYF
TRBJ2-5 . . TRBV12-3/TRBV12-4 TGTGCCAGCAGACAAGCCCGCGTGGAGACCCATTACTTC CASRQARVETHYF
TRBJ2-7 TRBD1 . TRBV11-2 TGTGCCAGCAGCTTAGTCCCGGGACAGGCCCCCTACGAGCAGTACTTC CASSLVPGQAPYEQYF